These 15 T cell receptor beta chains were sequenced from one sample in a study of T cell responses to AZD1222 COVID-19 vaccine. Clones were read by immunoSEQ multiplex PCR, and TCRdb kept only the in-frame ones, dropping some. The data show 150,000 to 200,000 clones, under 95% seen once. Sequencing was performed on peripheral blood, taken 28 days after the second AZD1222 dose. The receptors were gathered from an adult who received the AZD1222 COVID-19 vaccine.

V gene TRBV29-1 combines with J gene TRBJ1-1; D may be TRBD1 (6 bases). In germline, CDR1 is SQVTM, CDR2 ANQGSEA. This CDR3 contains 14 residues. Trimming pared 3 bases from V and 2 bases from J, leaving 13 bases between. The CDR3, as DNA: TGCAGCGTTGATCTCAGGGGTCCCAACACTGAAGCTTTCTTT. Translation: CSVDLRGPNTEAFF.

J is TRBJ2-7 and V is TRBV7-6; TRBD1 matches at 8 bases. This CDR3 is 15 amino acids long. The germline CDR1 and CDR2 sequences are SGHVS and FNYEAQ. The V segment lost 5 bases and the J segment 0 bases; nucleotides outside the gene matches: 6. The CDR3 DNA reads TGTGCCAGCAGCCTAGGACAGGGCGACTCCTACGAGCAGTACTTC. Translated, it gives CASSLGQGDSYEQYF.

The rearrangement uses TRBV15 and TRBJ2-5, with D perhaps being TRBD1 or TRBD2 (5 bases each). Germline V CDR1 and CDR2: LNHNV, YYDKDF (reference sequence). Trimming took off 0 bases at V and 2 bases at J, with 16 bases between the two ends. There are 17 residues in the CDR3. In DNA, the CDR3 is TGTGCCACCAGCAGAGATCCCGCCGGGGCGTATCAAGAGACCCAGTACTTC. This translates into CATSRDPAGAYQETQYF.

CDR3 protein: CASSASVDQPQHF. The CDR3 nucleotides read TGTGCCAGCAGTGCCTCAGTTGATCAGCCCCAGCATTTT. The chain couples TRBV7-8 to TRBJ1-5; no definite D call. V was pared by 6 bases and J by 5 bases, with 11 bases between. The CDR3 runs 13 residues. Germline V lookup: CDR1 SGHVS, CDR2 FQNEAQ.

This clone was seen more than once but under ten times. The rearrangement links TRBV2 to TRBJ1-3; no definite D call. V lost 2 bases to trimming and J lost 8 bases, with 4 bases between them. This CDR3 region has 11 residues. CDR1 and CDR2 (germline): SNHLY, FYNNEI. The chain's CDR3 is CASSEWDTIYF. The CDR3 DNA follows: TGTGCCAGCAGTGAATGGGACACCATATATTTT.

The CDR3 sequence is CASSHATGTGGEAFF. DNA of the CDR3: TGCGCCAGCAGCCATGCCACCGGGACAGGGGGCGAAGCTTTCTTT. V usage is TRBV4-3 and J usage is TRBJ1-1; 12 bases map to TRBD1. V dropped 3 bases and J dropped 8; count of bases not matched to a gene: 7. Per germline, CDR1 LGHNA and CDR2 YSLEER. This CDR3 comprises 15 residues.

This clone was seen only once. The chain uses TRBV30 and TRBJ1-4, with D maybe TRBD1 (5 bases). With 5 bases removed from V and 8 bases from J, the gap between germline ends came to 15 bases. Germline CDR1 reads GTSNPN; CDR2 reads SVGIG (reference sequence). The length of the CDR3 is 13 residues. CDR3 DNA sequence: TGTGCCTGGGGTCCCGGGACTGTCGAAAAACTGTTTTTT. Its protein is CAWGPGTVEKLFF. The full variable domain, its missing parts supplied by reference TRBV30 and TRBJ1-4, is SQTIHQWPATLVQPVGSPLSLECTVEGTSNPNLYWYRQAAGRGLQLLFYSVGIGQISSEVPQNLSASRPQDRQFILSSKKLLLSDSGFYLCAWGPGTVEKLFFGSGTQLSVL.

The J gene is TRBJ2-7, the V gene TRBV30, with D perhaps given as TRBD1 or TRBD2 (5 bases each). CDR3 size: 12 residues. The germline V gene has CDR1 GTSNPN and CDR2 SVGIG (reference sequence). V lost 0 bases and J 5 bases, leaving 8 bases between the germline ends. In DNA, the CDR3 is TGTGCCTGGAGTGTAATGGGACACGAGCAGTACTTC. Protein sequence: CAWSVMGHEQYF.

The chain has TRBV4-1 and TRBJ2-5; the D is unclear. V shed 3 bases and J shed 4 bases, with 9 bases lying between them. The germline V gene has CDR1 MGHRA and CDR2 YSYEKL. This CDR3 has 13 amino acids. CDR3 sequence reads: CASSHPGSETQYF. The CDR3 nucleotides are TGCGCCAGCAGCCACCCGGGTTCAGAGACCCAGTACTTC.

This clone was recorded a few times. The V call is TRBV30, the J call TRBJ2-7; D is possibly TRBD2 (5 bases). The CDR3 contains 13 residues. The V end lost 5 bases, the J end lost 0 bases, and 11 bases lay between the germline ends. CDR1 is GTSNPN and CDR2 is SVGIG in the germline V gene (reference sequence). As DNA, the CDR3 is TGTGCCTGGGGAAACGGGGTCTCCTACGAGCAGTACTTC. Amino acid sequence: CAWGNGVSYEQYF.

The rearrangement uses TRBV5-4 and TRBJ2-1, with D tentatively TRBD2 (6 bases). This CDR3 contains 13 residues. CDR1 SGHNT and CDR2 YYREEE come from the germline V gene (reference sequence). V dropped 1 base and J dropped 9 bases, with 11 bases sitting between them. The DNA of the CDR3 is TGTGCCAGCAGCTTGACCCCGGAGGGTGAGCAGTTCTTC. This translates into CASSLTPEGEQFF.

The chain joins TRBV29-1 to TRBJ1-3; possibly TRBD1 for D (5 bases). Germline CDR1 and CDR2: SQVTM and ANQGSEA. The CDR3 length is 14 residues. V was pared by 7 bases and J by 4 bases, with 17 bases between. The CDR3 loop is CSAEPRGLGNTIYF. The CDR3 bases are TGCAGCGCCGAGCCGCGGGGGTTAGGAAACACCATATATTTT.

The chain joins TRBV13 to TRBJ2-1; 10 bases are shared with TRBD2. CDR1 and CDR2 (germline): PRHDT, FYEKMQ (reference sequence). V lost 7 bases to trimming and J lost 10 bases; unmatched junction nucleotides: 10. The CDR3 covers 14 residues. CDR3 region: CASKRAGGPWEQFF. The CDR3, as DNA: TGTGCCAGCAAAAGAGCGGGGGGGCCTTGGGAGCAGTTCTTC.

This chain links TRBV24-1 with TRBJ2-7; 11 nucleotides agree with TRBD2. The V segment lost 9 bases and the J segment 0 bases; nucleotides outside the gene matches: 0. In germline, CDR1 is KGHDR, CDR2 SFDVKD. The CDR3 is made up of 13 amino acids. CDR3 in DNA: TGTGCCACCGGGACTAGCGGCTCCTACGAGCAGTACTTC. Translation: CATGTSGSYEQYF.

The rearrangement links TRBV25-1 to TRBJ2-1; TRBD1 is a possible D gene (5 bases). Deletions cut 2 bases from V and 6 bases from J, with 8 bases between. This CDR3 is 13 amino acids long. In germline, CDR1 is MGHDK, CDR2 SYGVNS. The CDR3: CASSEVGVNEQFF. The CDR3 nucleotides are TGTGCCAGCAGTGAAGTAGGGGTCAATGAGCAGTTCTTC.